This T cell receptor beta chain derives from a study of T cell responses to AZD1222 COVID-19 vaccine. Concerning this clone: Its specificity is unknown.

This CDR3 spans 15 amino acids. V was cut by 0 bases and J by 0 bases, with 9 bases left in between. The germline gives CDR1 SGHNT, CDR2 YYREEE (reference sequence). Using immunoSEQ multiplex PCR, the repertoire was profiled, and TCRdb retains in-frame clones only, with some absent. The repertoire consists of 100,000 or so clones, with around 87% occurring once and the leading ten covering about 2.5%. Overall study findings and caveats: At baseline, seropositivity was found in only a handful of AZD1222 recipients. Researchers report vaccine-associated CD4 TCRs spanning spike, with dominance at 160-218 and 743-854.

This clonotype was obtained from an adult in good health. The V call is TRBV5-4, the J call TRBJ1-1; unclear D gene. This sample comprised peripheral blood, obtained on day 0 of AZD1222 vaccination. DNA of the CDR3: TGTGCCAGCAGCTTGGTAACCCTACTGAACACTGAAGCTTTCTTT. Its protein is CASSLVTLLNTEAFF.